The 32 T cell receptor beta chains reported below all come from one sample, sequenced in a study of tissue T cells after allogeneic stem cell transplantation. The method was immunoSEQ multiplex PCR; TCRdb's version includes in-frame clones alone and lacks a portion of them. This repertoire shows a few thousand clones, about 55% found once; its top ten account for 4.4%. Time point denoted: mouse harvest day 7 after allogeneic transplant. Mouse grafts combined 10^7 T-cell-depleted bone marrow cells with 10^6 splenic CD5+ T cells. What was sequenced was gut tissue. These receptors were taken from a female BALB/c mouse given C57BL/6 T cells with graft-versus-host disease after an allogeneic hematopoietic cell transplant.

By sample share, this clone is large (0.1 to 1%). Gene names are mouse gene names. From the germline J gene comes the end of the CDR3, since the read stops 1 residue before it. This sequence joins TRBV13-1 and TRBJ2-7; D is unresolved. Trimming took 2 bases from V and 4 from J, leaving 7 bases between them. The CDR3 is made up of 12 amino acids. Looked up from germline, CDR1 is NSHNY and CDR2 is SYGAGN. The CDR3 sequence is CASSEREYEQYF. CDR3 bases read: TGTGCCAGCAGTGAGAGGGAATATGAACAGTAC.

As concerns this clone: Gene names refer to mouse genes. The CDR3 end lies 1 residue beyond the end of the read and is filled in from the germline J gene. The chain carries TRBV15 and TRBJ1-1; TRBD1 agrees at 9 bases. V shed 1 base and J 7 bases; nucleotides not matched to a gene: 7. The CDR3 sequence is 15 residues long. CDR1 is SGHND and CDR2 is FRSKSL in the germline V gene. The covered CDR3 bases are TGTGCCAGCAGTTTAGAGGGGACAGGGACAAGAGAAGTCTTC. It translates to CASSLEGTGTREVF. The full CDR3 protein is CASSLEGTGTREVFF.

As for this clone: The genes are named according to mouse. The missing CDR3 end, 1 residue past where the read stops, is filled in from the germline J gene. The chain employs TRBV26 and TRBJ1-3; no definite D call. CDR1 and CDR2 from the germline V gene are KGHPV and FQNQEV (reference sequence). The CDR3 is made up of 15 amino acids. Trimming took 2 bases from V and 0 from J, leaving 8 bases between them. Partial CDR3 DNA: TGTGCCAGCAGTCTGGGAAGAAATTCTGGAAATACGCTCTAT. It yields the protein CASSLGRNSGNTLY. The entire CDR3 reads CASSLGRNSGNTLYF.

About this clone: Gene names and germline match the mouse. The read falls 1 residue short of the CDR3 end, and the missing part is taken from the germline J gene. This CDR3 is also generated by other DNA sequences in the sample. The chain uses TRBV26 and TRBJ2-5; the match to TRBD1 covers 10 bases. The CDR3 consists of 14 residues. Looked up from germline, CDR1 is KGHPV and CDR2 is FQNQEV (reference sequence). J was trimmed by 6 bases and V by 6 bases; bases with no gene match: 6. CDR3 DNA (partial): TGTGCCAGCAGCCTGGGACAGGGGCGGGACACCCAGTAC. Amino acid sequence: CASSLGQGRDTQY. The entire CDR3 protein reads CASSLGQGRDTQYF. Complete variable domain (other parts from reference TRBV26 and TRBJ2-5): NSKVIQTPRYLVKGQGQKAKMRCIPEKGHPVVFWYQQNKNNEFKFLINFQNQEVLQQIDMTEKRFSAECPSNSPCSLEIQSSEAGDSALYLCASSLGQGRDTQYFGPGTRLLVL.

This clone was seen more than once but under ten times. Gene names and germline refer to mouse. The sequenced fragment ends 1 residue before the CDR3 boundary, so the rest is inferred from the germline J gene. The chain is built from TRBV26 and TRBJ1-5; 7 nucleotides line up with TRBD1. Per germline, CDR1 KGHPV and CDR2 FQNQEV (reference sequence). The CDR3 runs 13 residues. With V trimmed by 4 bases and J by 4 bases, 1 base remained unmatched. Partial CDR3 DNA: TGTGCCAGCAGTCCGGACAGGAACCAGGCTCCGCTT. Residues: CASSPDRNQAPL. The CDR3 reads in full as CASSPDRNQAPLF.

This clone ranks as large. The listed genes are named as in mouse. The read terminates 1 residue ahead of where the CDR3 ends, so the germline J gene completes it. The chain links TRBV13-3 to TRBJ2-7; maybe TRBD1 (6 bases). V was pared by 2 bases and J by 0 bases, with 12 bases between. The CDR3 runs to 15 residues. The V gene's germline CDR1 is NNHDY and CDR2 SYVADS. CDR3: CASSEGGSSSYEQYF. The covered CDR3 bases are TGTGCCAGCAGTGAAGGGGGTTCCAGCTCCTATGAACAGTAC.

This clone was observed a few times. The gene names given are mouse names. CDR3 bases read: TGCTCCAGCAGTCAATCCCGGGACACCCCCACCTTGTAC. Translating gives CSSSQSRDTPTLY. The CDR3 in full is CSSSQSRDTPTLYF. This sequence joins TRBV23 and TRBJ2-4; the table's D call, TRBD1, was not checked against the DNA. The DNA ends 1 residue before the CDR3 does, and the rest of the CDR3 is filled in from the germline J gene. Germline CDR1 reads KGHTA; CDR2 reads FQNQQP. CDR3 length: 14 residues. The full variable domain, in which reference TRBV23 and TRBJ2-4 provide the parts outside the CDR3, is DAAVTQKPRYLIKMKGQEAEMKCIPEKGHTAVFWYQQKQSKELKFLIYFQNQQPLDQIDMVKERFSAVCPSSSLCSLGIRTCEAEDSALYLCSSSQSRDTPTLYFGAGTRLSVL.

Concerning this clone itself: Germline and genes here are mouse. The read ends 1 residue shy of where the CDR3 ends; the end is completed using the germline J gene. The rearrangement uses TRBV16 and TRBJ2-1; 13 positions agree with TRBD2. The CDR3 spans 16 residues. V dropped 4 bases and J dropped 8; count of bases not matched to a gene: 8. Germline V gene lookup returns CDR1 SGHSA and CDR2 FRNQAP. CDR3: CASSSTGLGGRPEQFF. CDR3 DNA, as far as it was read: TGTGCAAGCAGCTCGACCGGACTGGGGGGGCGCCCTGAGCAGTTC. The whole variable domain, remainder taken from reference TRBV16 and TRBJ2-1, is NAGVIQTPRHKVTGKGQEATLWCEPISGHSAVFWYRQTIVQGLEFLTYFRNQAPIDDSGMPKERFSAQMPNQSHSTLKIQSTQPQDSAVYLCASSSTGLGGRPEQFFGPGTRLTVL.

This clone turned up a few times. Mouse germline and gene names are used. The CDR3 spells CASSLGGDDTQYF. The CDR3 DNA, read in part, is TGTGCCAGCTCTCTCGGGGGCGATGACACCCAGTAC. The chain uses TRBV12-2 and TRBJ2-5; D could derive from TRBD1 or TRBD2 (6 bases each). The CDR3 is cut off 1 residue early in the read; its end comes from the germline J gene. V lost 0 bases to trimming and J lost 6 bases, with 9 bases between them. Germline-derived CDR1 and CDR2 are SGHLS and HYDKME. The CDR3 is 13 amino acids.

Comment on this clone: Mouse names are used for the genes. The observed sequence ends 1 residue before the CDR3 terminus, with the missing tail filled in from the germline J gene. The chain is built from TRBV19 and TRBJ1-1; TRBD1 is a possible D gene (5 bases). This CDR3 has 12 residues. Trimming pared 5 bases from V and 1 base from J, leaving 6 bases between. Germline V CDR1 and CDR2: FNHDT, SITEND (reference sequence). CDR3 bases read: TGTGCCAGCAGGCAGGGGAACACAGAAGTCTTC. It is translated as CASRQGNTEVF. The full CDR3 sequence reads CASRQGNTEVFF.

In the case of this clone: Gene names refer to mouse genes. The DNA ends 1 residue before the CDR3 does, and the rest of the CDR3 is filled in from the germline J gene. The gene calls are TRBV31 and TRBJ2-5, with 7 positions matching TRBD1. V gave up 4 bases and J gave up 7 bases; unmatched junction bases: 8. CDR1 and CDR2 from the germline V gene are GKSSPN and SITVG. The CDR3 extends over 13 amino acids. Here the CDR3 reads CAWITGEWNTQYF. The sequenced part of the CDR3 DNA is TGTGCCTGGATTACAGGGGAATGGAACACCCAGTAC.

Concerning this clone: The listed genes are named as in mouse. The CDR3 DNA, read in part, is TGTGGTGCTAGGGAGGCCTGGGGGTCTAGTCAAAACACCTTGTAC. It yields the protein CGAREAWGSSQNTLY. The whole CDR3 protein is CGAREAWGSSQNTLYF. The rearrangement joins TRBV20 to TRBJ2-4; TRBD2 agrees at 7 bases. Read coverage stops 1 residue before the CDR3 terminus; the germline J gene supplies the remainder. There are 16 residues in the CDR3. Trimming cost V 0 bases and J 0 bases; bases outside gene matches: 6. Germline CDR1 is GFQATS and CDR2 is STVNSAI. Combining the CDR3 with reference TRBV20 and TRBJ2-4 gives the whole variable domain GALVYQYPRRTICKSGTSMRMECQAVGFQATSVAWYRQSPQKTFELIALSTVNSAIKYEQNFTQEKFPISHPNLSFSSMTVLNAYLEDRGLYLCGAREAWGSSQNTLYFGAGTRLSVL.

Regarding this clone: The gene symbols are mouse symbols. The read falls 1 residue short of the CDR3 end, and the missing part is taken from the germline J gene. The J gene is TRBJ1-1, the V gene TRBV31; 9 bases agree with TRBD1. J was trimmed by 1 base and V by 0 bases; bases with no gene match: 3. CDR3 size: 15 residues. Germline V CDR1 and CDR2: GKSSPN, SITVG. The part of the CDR3 DNA that was read is TGTGCCTGGAGTCTAAAGGGACAGGGAAACACAGAAGTCTTC. Protein product: CAWSLKGQGNTEVF. The whole CDR3 reads CAWSLKGQGNTEVFF. The variable domain in full, completed from reference TRBV31 and TRBJ1-1, reads AQTIHQWPVAEIKAVGSPLSLGCTIKGKSSPNLYWYWQATGGTLQQLFYSITVGQVESVVQLNLSASRPKDDQFILSTEKLLLSHSGFYLCAWSLKGQGNTEVFFGKGTRLTVV.

As regards this clone: The gene symbols are mouse symbols. Read data end 1 residue before the CDR3 end; the end is taken from the germline J gene. The same CDR3 also results from other DNA sequences found in this sample. The chain combines TRBV26 with TRBJ1-1, with 9 bases lining up with TRBD1. The CDR3 sequence is 14 residues long. The V gene's germline CDR1 is KGHPV and CDR2 FQNQEV (reference sequence). Trimming at V came to 4 bases and at J to 0 bases, leaving 0 bases not matched to a gene. The CDR3 loop reads CASSRQGANTEVFF. The part of the CDR3 DNA that was read is TGTGCCAGCAGTCGACAGGGGGCAAACACAGAAGTCTTC.

Comments on this clone: The germline and genes are mouse ones. The CDR3 end is not reached by the read, which stops 1 residue before it; the germline J gene fills it in. J is TRBJ2-5 and V is TRBV14; D is tentatively TRBD1 or TRBD2 (5 bases each). V was clipped by 2 bases and J by 5 bases, with 9 bases between them. CDR1 and CDR2 from the germline V gene are SGHDT and FRDEAV. The CDR3 is 13 amino acids. CDR3 DNA (partial): TGTGCCAGCAGTTTTGGAGGGGCAGACACCCAGTAC. Its protein product is CASSFGGADTQY. The whole CDR3 protein is CASSFGGADTQYF.

This clone showed up just once. Gene names and germline refer to mouse. The sequenced part of the CDR3 DNA is TGTGCCAGCAGCCGGGACTGGGGGGGCCAAGACACCCAGTAC. Encoded protein: CASSRDWGGQDTQY. The whole CDR3 region reads CASSRDWGGQDTQYF. This sequence joins TRBV26 and TRBJ2-5, with 13 nucleotides matching TRBD2. The read stops 1 residue short of the end of the CDR3; the missing end is completed from the germline J gene. After removal of 6 bases from V and 2 bases from J, the junction contained 2 bases not matched to a gene. CDR3 length equals 15 residues. CDR1 is KGHPV and CDR2 is FQNQEV in the germline V gene (reference sequence).

This clone has a handful of counts. The listed genes are named as in mouse. The read is 1 residue too short to cover the CDR3 end, so that end is filled in from the germline J gene. J is TRBJ2-2 and V is TRBV26; D tentatively reads TRBD1 or TRBD2 (6 bases each). Per the germline V gene, CDR1 is KGHPV and CDR2 is FQNQEV (reference sequence). Trimming took 0 bases from V and 4 from J, leaving 12 bases between them. The CDR3 is made up of 16 amino acids. The CDR3 sequence: CASSLSGGAGTGQLYF. The sequenced part of the CDR3 DNA is TGTGCCAGCAGTCTGTCCGGGGGCGCGGGCACCGGGCAGCTCTAC.

This clone was counted between two and nine times. Gene names are mouse gene names. The read finishes 1 residue shy of the CDR3 end, and the germline J gene is used to complete it. The gene calls are TRBV26 and TRBJ2-5; D tentatively reads TRBD1 or TRBD2 (5 bases each). Germline V CDR1 and CDR2: KGHPV, FQNQEV (reference sequence). The CDR3 loop spans 13 amino acids. V dropped 0 bases and J dropped 5 bases, with 6 bases sitting between them. The CDR3: CASSLSGADTQYF. The sequenced part of the CDR3 DNA is TGTGCCAGCAGTCTGTCAGGGGCAGACACCCAGTAC.

A note on this clone: Genes and germline are mouse. The read terminates 1 residue ahead of where the CDR3 ends, so the germline J gene completes it. The chain is built from TRBV3 and TRBJ1-4, with TRBD1 matching 8 bases. This CDR3 contains 14 residues. V shed 5 bases, J shed 3 bases, and the junction held 2 bases outside the gene matches. CDR1 is SNHLY, CDR2 FYNGKV, per germline (reference sequence). The sequenced CDR3 bases are TGTGCCAGCAGCCCGACAGGGGCCAACGAAAGATTATTT. Protein sequence: CASSPTGANERLF. The complete CDR3 sequence is CASSPTGANERLFF.

Worth noting for this clone: Gene names denote mouse genes. Incomplete CDR3 DNA: TGTGCCAGCAGTCTGGAGGGGGCTAACTATGCTGAGCAGTTC. Its translation: CASSLEGANYAEQF. The entire CDR3 protein reads CASSLEGANYAEQFF. The chain carries TRBV26 and TRBJ2-1; maybe TRBD1 (7 bases). The read stops 1 residue short of the end of the CDR3; the missing end is completed from the germline J gene. The CDR3 length is 15 residues. In germline, CDR1 is KGHPV, CDR2 FQNQEV (reference sequence). V was trimmed by 2 bases and J by 0 bases, leaving 8 bases between them.

On this clone: Any gene name here is a mouse gene name. The DNA ends 1 residue before the CDR3 does, and the rest of the CDR3 is filled in from the germline J gene. The chain employs TRBV3 and TRBJ2-3, with D unresolved. CDR1 SNHLY and CDR2 FYNGKV come from the germline V gene (reference sequence). The CDR3 loop spans 13 amino acids. V shed 5 bases and J shed 0 bases, with 6 bases lying between them. The CDR3: CASSPQSAETLYF. The DNA read from the CDR3 is TGTGCCAGCAGCCCCCAAAGTGCAGAAACGCTGTAT.

On this clone: Any gene name here is a mouse gene name. Read data end 1 residue before the CDR3 end; the end is taken from the germline J gene. The V gene is TRBV17, the J gene TRBJ2-3; D not resolved. Germline V gene data show CDR1 as MNHDT and CDR2 as YYDKIL. This CDR3 is 15 amino acids long. V was pared by 2 bases and J by 0 bases, with 9 bases between. The CDR3 reads CASSRLQNSAETLYF. The CDR3 bases that were read are TGTGCTAGCAGTAGACTACAGAATAGTGCAGAAACGCTGTAT.

In its sample, this clone was seen a few times. The gene names here belong to mouse. The CDR3 bases that were read are TGTGCCAGCAGTCTGGGGGGGCTATATGAACAGTAC. Amino acid sequence: CASSLGGLYEQY. From start to end, the CDR3 is CASSLGGLYEQYF. The chain joins TRBV26 to TRBJ2-7, with TRBD2 as a possible D gene (7 bases). From the germline J gene comes the end of the CDR3, since the read stops 1 residue before it. Trimming shortened V by 2 bases and J by 4 bases, and 9 bases separated the two germline ends. The germline gives CDR1 KGHPV, CDR2 FQNQEV (reference sequence). There are 13 residues in the CDR3.

To note about this clone: The gene names given are mouse names. The read falls 1 residue short of the CDR3 end, and the missing part is taken from the germline J gene. The V gene is TRBV13-1, the J gene TRBJ2-3; TRBD2 is a possible D gene (6 bases). Trimming took off 6 bases at V and 0 bases at J, with 11 bases between the two ends. CDR1 NSHNY and CDR2 SYGAGN come from the germline V gene. The CDR3 loop spans 14 amino acids. The CDR3 spells CASTWGVSAETLYF. The DNA read from the CDR3 is TGTGCCAGCACCTGGGGCGTTAGTGCAGAAACGCTGTAT.

As regards this clone: Gene names are mouse gene names. The CDR3 goes on 1 residue after the read ends, and that part is filled in from the germline J gene. This chain joins TRBV31 and TRBJ2-3, with D tentatively TRBD2 (7 bases). The CDR3 has 15 amino acids. V dropped 3 bases and J dropped 1 base, with 14 bases sitting between them. Germline CDR1 and CDR2: GKSSPN and SITVG. CDR3 bases read: TGTGCCTGGAGGCGGGGGGCGCGATGTGCAGAAACGCTGTAT. Its translation: CAWRRGARCAETLY. The whole CDR3 reads CAWRRGARCAETLYF.

Of note for this clone: Gene labels here are mouse ones. The CDR3 is cut off 1 residue early in the read; its end comes from the germline J gene. This chain links TRBV23 with TRBJ1-2. From germline, CDR1 is KGHTA and CDR2 FQNQQP. This CDR3 has 13 residues. The CDR3 here is CSSSRGSNSDYTF. The sequenced CDR3 bases are TGCTCCAGCAGCCGGGGATCAAACTCCGACTACACC.

As to this clone: The gene names here belong to mouse. The observed sequence ends 1 residue before the CDR3 terminus, with the missing tail filled in from the germline J gene. This chain links TRBV24 with TRBJ1-5; possible D gene TRBD1, 6 bases. CDR1 and CDR2 (germline): KGHTA, FRNEEI. This CDR3 is 16 amino acids long. Trimming took 3 bases from V and 1 from J, leaving 13 bases between them. The part of the CDR3 DNA that was read is TGTGCCAGCAGTCTTGACAGGTTAGAGAACAACCAGGCTCCGCTT. This codes for CASSLDRLENNQAPL. The full CDR3 protein is CASSLDRLENNQAPLF.

A word on this clone: Genes here carry mouse names. The read ends 1 residue shy of where the CDR3 ends; the end is completed using the germline J gene. J is TRBJ2-2 and V is TRBV15; 8 nucleotides match TRBD1. The CDR3 runs 15 residues. The ends lost 6 bases at V and 4 bases at J; junction bases unmatched: 7. Looked up from germline, CDR1 is SGHND and CDR2 is FRSKSL. The sequenced part of the CDR3 DNA is TGTGCCAGCAGCAATCAGGGGGCGATCACCGGGCAGCTCTAC. Its translation is CASSNQGAITGQLY. The entire CDR3 is CASSNQGAITGQLYF.

About this clone itself: Genes and germline are mouse. From the germline J gene comes the end of the CDR3, since the read stops 1 residue before it. The V and J genes are TRBV12-2 and TRBJ2-7; TRBD1 is a possible D gene (5 bases). Trimming removed 1 base from V and 1 base from J, with 7 bases in between. Germline V gives CDR1 SGHLS, CDR2 HYDKME. The CDR3 consists of 13 residues. CDR3 DNA, as far as it was read: TGTGCCAGCTCTCTAGACAGATCCTATGAACAGTAC. As protein: CASSLDRSYEQY. The full CDR3 reads CASSLDRSYEQYF. Looking up the rest from reference TRBV12-2 and TRBJ2-7 gives the full variable domain: NSGVVQSPRYIIKGKGERSILKCIPISGHLSVAWYQQTQGQELKFFIQHYDKMERDKGNLPSRFSVQQFDDYHSEMNMSALELEDSAVYFCASSLDRSYEQYFGPGTRLTVL.

About this clone itself: The germline and genes are mouse ones. The observed sequence ends 1 residue before the CDR3 terminus, with the missing tail filled in from the germline J gene. The chain links TRBV24 to TRBJ2-3, with 9 bases identical to TRBD2. Trimming took 0 bases from V and 1 from J; bases not matched to a gene: 2. Germline loops: CDR1 KGHTA, CDR2 FRNEEI. The CDR3 is made up of 16 amino acids. Here the CDR3 reads CASSLYGGAGAETLYF. The CDR3 DNA, read in part, is TGTGCCAGCAGTCTGTATGGGGGGGCAGGTGCAGAAACGCTGTAT.

Comments on this clone: The gene names given are mouse names. The read comes to an end 1 residue before the CDR3 does, leaving the germline J gene to fill in the end. The V gene is TRBV26, the J gene TRBJ1-4; 7 bases agree with TRBD1. V lost 7 bases, J lost 0 bases, and 2 bases stayed unmatched. This CDR3 is built from 14 residues. Germline lookup yields CDR1 KGHPV and CDR2 FQNQEV (reference sequence). CDR3 region: CASIGQVSNERLFF. The CDR3 DNA, read in part, is TGTGCCAGCATCGGACAGGTTTCCAACGAAAGATTATTT.

This clone was counted only a few times. Gene names refer to mouse genes. The CDR3 goes on 1 residue after the read ends, and that part is filled in from the germline J gene. This chain connects TRBV17 to TRBJ1-1; D possibly corresponds to TRBD1 (6 bases). This CDR3 is built from 13 residues. V was pared by 4 bases and J by 4 bases, with 10 bases between. CDR1 is MNHDT, CDR2 YYDKIL, per germline. The covered CDR3 bases are TGTGCTAGCAGTAACGGGGGGCGCACAGAAGTCTTC. It codes for CASSNGGRTEVF. The CDR3 in its entirety is CASSNGGRTEVFF.